This is a list of T cell receptor beta chains from one sample in a study of molecular identifiers for immune sequencing clone quantification. TCRdb processed the PCR reads anew with MiXCR; each CDR3 protein has one entry. Of approximately 630,000 distinct CDR3 sequences listed, about 25% were seen once; the top ten hold about 0.78%. The sample was naive CD8+ T cells from blood, with Jurkat cell RNA spiked in. The receptors come from a human donor in good health. Some libraries in this study had Jurkat cell RNA spiked in. The CDR3 runs from the conserved cysteine through the conserved F or W. The D gene is left open where the match is weak. Rows give clone size only sometimes, using once, few, many, or a class for an expanded clone.

TRBJ2-2 | TRBV6-5 | few | TRBD1 | CASTDRGETTGELFF | TGTGCCAGCACCGACAGGGGTGAAACCACCGGGGAGCTGTTTTTT
TRBJ1-5 | TRBV4-3 | - | - | CASSQEFATGLSNQPPHF | TGCGCCAGCAGCCAAGAATTCGCTACAGGGCTTAGCAATCAGCCCCCGCATTTT
TRBJ2-2 | TRBV30 | - | TRBD1 | CAWSVQGAGELFF | TGTGCCTGGAGTGTACAGGGGGCCGGGGAGCTGTTTTTT
TRBJ2-5 | TRBV20-1 | - | TRBD2 | CSARGPGLEETQYF | TGCAGTGCTAGGGGACCGGGACTAGAAGAGACCCAGTACTTC
TRBJ2-7 | TRBV7-9 | many | - | CASSQNGYEQYF | TGTGCCAGCAGCCAAAATGGTTACGAGCAGTACTTC
TRBJ2-7 | TRBV4-1 | many | - | CASSQDRAASYEQYF | TGCGCCAGCAGCCAAGATCGGGCGGCCTCCTACGAGCAGTACTTC
TRBJ1-2 | TRBV2 | once | TRBD1 | CASSDPRTGVTNYGYTF | TGTGCCAGCAGTGACCCACGGACAGGGGTTACTAACTATGGCTACACCTTC
TRBJ2-1 | TRBV10-3 | few | - | CAISAEGNEQFF | TGTGCCATCAGTGCCGAGGGCAATGAGCAGTTCTTC
TRBJ1-5 | TRBV3-1 | few | TRBD1 | CASSHRTGGQPQHF | TGTGCCAGCAGCCACCGGACAGGGGGTCAGCCCCAGCATTTT
TRBJ2-7 | TRBV4-3 | many | - | CASSQDTQGHSAYEQYF | TGCGCCAGCAGCCAAGACACCCAGGGACACTCCGCCTACGAGCAGTACTTC
TRBJ2-7 | TRBV5-6 | - | - | CASSEDFQYEQYF | TGTGCCAGCAGCGAGGACTTCCAGTACGAGCAGTACTTC
TRBJ2-7 | TRBV4-1 | many | TRBD1 | CASSQAGTAAYEQYF | TGCGCCAGCAGCCAAGCAGGGACAGCCGCCTACGAGCAGTACTTC
TRBJ1-1 | TRBV27 | - | - | CASSLIPRRNMNTEAFF | TGTGCCAGCAGTTTAATTCCCAGACGGAATATGAACACTGAAGCTTTCTTT
TRBJ2-1 | TRBV29-1 | - | - | CSVLGQTSSYNEQFF | TGCAGCGTCCTTGGGCAGACGAGCTCCTACAATGAGCAGTTCTTC
TRBJ2-2 | TRBV29-1 | - | - | CSVLLGGTGELFF | TGCAGCGTTCTACTCGGTGGGACCGGGGAGCTGTTTTTT
TRBJ2-7 | TRBV7-6 | few | - | CASSLGRDGVLEQYF | TGTGCCAGCAGCTTAGGGCGGGACGGAGTGCTTGAGCAGTACTTC
TRBJ1-1 | TRBV9 | many | - | CASSVGSNTEAFF | TGTGCCAGCAGCGTGGGGAGTAACACTGAAGCTTTCTTT
TRBJ2-1 | TRBV7-6 | - | TRBD2 | CASSVMTLAGAHEQFF | TGTGCCAGCAGCGTTATGACGCTAGCGGGAGCCCATGAGCAGTTCTTC
TRBJ2-7 | TRBV20-1 | - | TRBD2 | CSARASGGASYEQYF | TGCAGTGCTAGAGCGAGCGGGGGCGCTTCCTACGAGCAGTACTTC
TRBJ2-2 | TRBV5-4 | many | TRBD1 | CASSYGQVSAGELFF | TGTGCCAGCAGCTATGGACAGGTGTCGGCCGGGGAGCTGTTTTTT
TRBJ2-1 | TRBV6-6 | - | - | CASSYPIGNEQFF | TGTGCCAGCAGTTACCCGATCGGGAATGAGCAGTTCTTC
TRBJ2-7 | TRBV7-6 | - | TRBD2 | CASSLLAGDGVYEQYF | TGTGCCAGCAGCTTACTCGCGGGGGATGGAGTCTACGAGCAGTACTTC
TRBJ2-3 | TRBV15 | - | - | CATGMADTQYF | TGTGCCACCGGAATGGCAGATACGCAGTATTTT
TRBJ1-5 | TRBV2 | few | TRBD1 | CASRWGQGINQPQHF | TGTGCCAGCAGATGGGGACAGGGGATCAATCAGCCCCAGCATTTT